This TCR beta chain was sequenced in a study of cytomegalovirus exposure and HLA in healthy donors. Study-wide points: TCR beta sequences numbering under 20,000 were associated with HLA alleles at 0.05 false discovery rate in a later analysis. Clonal expansion, a later analysis showed, was greater in HLA-associated TCR beta chains than in equally common others. Follow-up analysis seemed to connect common viral pathogens with several of the most significant clusters identified.

The PCR used 60 Vbeta and 13 Jbeta primers. Source study methods: Tens of millions of unique TCR beta chains, around 11 million of them shared, were counted by a later analysis. Assay: immunoSEQ multiplex PCR; the TCRdb copy retains only in-frame clones and omits some. V and J calls and clone size are as listed in that table; D and trimming were resolved from the DNA. Here the sample spans 70,000 or so clones, around 80% being singletons. Only a few counts were recorded for this clone. The antigen is undetermined. V gave up 8 bases and J gave up 7 bases, with 17 bases separating them. This CDR3 has 13 amino acids. Germline V lookup: CDR1 GTSNPN, CDR2 SVGIG (reference sequence).

The receptor was derived from a man aged 18-30 years in good health and CMV-seronegative. The chain carries TRBV30 and TRBJ1-4; no definite D call. Sequencing was carried out using PBMCs. The CDR3 spells CAEVAKGGEKLFF. The CDR3 bases are TGTGCCGAAGTGGCCAAGGGAGGTGAAAAACTGTTTTTT.